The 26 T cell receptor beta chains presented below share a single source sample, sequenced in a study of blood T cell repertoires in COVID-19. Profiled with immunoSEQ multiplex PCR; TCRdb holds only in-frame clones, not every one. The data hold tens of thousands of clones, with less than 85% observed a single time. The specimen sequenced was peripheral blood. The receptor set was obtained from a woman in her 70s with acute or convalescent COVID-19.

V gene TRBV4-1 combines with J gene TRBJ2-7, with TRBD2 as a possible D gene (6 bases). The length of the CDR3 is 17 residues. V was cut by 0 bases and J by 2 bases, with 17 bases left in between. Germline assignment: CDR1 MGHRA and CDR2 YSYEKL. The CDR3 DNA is TGCGCCAGCAGCCAAGATCAGGACGATCGGGAGACCTACGAGCAGTACGTC. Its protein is CASSQDQDDRETYEQYV.

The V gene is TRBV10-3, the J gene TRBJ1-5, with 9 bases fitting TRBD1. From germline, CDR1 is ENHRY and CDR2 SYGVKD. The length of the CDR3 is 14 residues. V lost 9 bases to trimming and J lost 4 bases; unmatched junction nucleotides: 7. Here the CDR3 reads CAIGDRVENQPQHF. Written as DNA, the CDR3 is TGTGCCATTGGGGACAGGGTGGAAAATCAGCCCCAGCATTTT.

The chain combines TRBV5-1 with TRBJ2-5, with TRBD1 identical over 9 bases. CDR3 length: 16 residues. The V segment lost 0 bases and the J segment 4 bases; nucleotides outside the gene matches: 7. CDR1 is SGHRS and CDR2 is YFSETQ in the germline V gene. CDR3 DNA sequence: TGCGCCAGCAGCTTGGCCGGGACAGGGCCGGGAGAGACCCAGTACTTC. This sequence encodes CASSLAGTGPGETQYF.

CDR3 in DNA: TGTGCCAGTATCCCTCGATCCACAGGGGGCAATCAGCCCCAGCATTTT. Its protein product is CASIPRSTGGNQPQHF. The chain has TRBV19 and TRBJ1-5; 7 bases fit TRBD1. V lost 7 bases, J lost 2 bases, and 11 bases stayed unmatched. The CDR3 spans 16 residues. CDR1 is LNHDA, CDR2 SQIVND, per germline (reference sequence).

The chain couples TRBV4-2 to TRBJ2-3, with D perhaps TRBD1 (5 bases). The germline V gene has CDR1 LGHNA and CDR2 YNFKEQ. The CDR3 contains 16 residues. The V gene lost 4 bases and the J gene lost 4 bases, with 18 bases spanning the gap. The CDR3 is CASSLMDARGPDTQYF. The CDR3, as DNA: TGTGCCAGCAGCCTGATGGACGCAAGGGGCCCAGATACGCAGTATTTT.

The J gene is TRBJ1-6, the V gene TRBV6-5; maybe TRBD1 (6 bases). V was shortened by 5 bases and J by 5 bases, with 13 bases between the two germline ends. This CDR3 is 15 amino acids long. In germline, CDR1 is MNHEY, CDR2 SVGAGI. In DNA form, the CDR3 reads TGTGCCAGCAGTAAACAGGGTCTGGATAATTCACCCCTCCACTTT. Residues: CASSKQGLDNSPLHF.

For the CDR3, the DNA is TGTGCCAGCAGCCAAGAGGAGGGTTCACCCCTCCACTTT. Amino acids: CASSQEEGSPLHF. The chain uses TRBV4-2 and TRBJ1-6; no clear D. Trimming pared 0 bases from V and 9 bases from J, leaving 6 bases between. CDR1 and CDR2 from the germline V gene are LGHNA and YNFKEQ. This CDR3 region has 13 residues.

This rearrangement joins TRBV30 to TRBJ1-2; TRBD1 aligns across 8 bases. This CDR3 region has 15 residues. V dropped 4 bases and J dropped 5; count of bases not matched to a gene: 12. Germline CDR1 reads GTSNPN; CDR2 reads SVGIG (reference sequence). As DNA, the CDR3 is TGTGCCTGGATCTATTGGACAGGGAAGCGTTATGGCTACACCTTC. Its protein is CAWIYWTGKRYGYTF.

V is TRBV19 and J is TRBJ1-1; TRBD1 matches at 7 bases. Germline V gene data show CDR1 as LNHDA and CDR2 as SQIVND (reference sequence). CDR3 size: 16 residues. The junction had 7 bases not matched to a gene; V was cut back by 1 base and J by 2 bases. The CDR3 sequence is CASSIGFDRVNTEAFF. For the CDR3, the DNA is TGTGCCAGTAGTATAGGATTTGACAGGGTCAACACTGAAGCTTTCTTT.

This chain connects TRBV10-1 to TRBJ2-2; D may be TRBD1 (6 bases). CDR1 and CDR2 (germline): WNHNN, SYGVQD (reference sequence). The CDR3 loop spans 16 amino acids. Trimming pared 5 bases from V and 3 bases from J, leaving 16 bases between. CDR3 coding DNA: TGCGCCAGCAGTCCCTTTTTGGGGGCGGACACCGGGGAGCTGTTTTTT. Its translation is CASSPFLGADTGELFF.

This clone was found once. CDR3 sequence (DNA): TGTGCCAGCACCCAAACATCCAATCAGCCCCAGCATTTT. Translation: CASTQTSNQPQHF. V is TRBV2 and J is TRBJ1-5; no definite D call. Per the germline V gene, CDR1 is SNHLY and CDR2 is FYNNEI. V lost 7 bases and J 3 bases, leaving 10 bases between the germline ends. The CDR3 is 13 residues long.

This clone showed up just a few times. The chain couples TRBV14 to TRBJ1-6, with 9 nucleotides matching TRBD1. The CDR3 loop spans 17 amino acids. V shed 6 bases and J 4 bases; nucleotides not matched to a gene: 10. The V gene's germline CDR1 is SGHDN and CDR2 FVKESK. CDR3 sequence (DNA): TGTGCCAGCAGGTACCTGGGACAGGGTGGATATAATTCACCCCTCCACTTT. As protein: CASRYLGQGGYNSPLHF.

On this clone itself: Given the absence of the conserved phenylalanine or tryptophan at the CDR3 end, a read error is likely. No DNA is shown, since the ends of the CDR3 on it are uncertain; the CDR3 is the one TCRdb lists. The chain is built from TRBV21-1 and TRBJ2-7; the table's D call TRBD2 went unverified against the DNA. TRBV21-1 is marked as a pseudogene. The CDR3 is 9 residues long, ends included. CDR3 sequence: CASSSKRTD.

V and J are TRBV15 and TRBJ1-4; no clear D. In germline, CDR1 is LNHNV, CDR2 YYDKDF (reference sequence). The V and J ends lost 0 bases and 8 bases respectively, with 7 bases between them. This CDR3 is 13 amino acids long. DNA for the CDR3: TGTGCCACCAGCAGAGATCTCTACGAAAAACTGTTTTTT. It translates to CATSRDLYEKLFF.

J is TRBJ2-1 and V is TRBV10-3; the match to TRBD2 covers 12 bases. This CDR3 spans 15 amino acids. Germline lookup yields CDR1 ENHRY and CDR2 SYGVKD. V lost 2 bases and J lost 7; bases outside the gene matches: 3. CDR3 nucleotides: TGTGCCATCAGTGAGAATCTAGCGGGGGGGAATGAGCAGTTCTTC. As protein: CAISENLAGGNEQFF.

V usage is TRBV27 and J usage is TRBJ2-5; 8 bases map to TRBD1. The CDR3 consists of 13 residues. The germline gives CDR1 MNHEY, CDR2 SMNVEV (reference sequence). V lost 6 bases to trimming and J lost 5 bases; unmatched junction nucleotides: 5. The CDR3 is CASSWTGRETQYF. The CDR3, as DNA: TGTGCCAGCAGCTGGACAGGGCGCGAGACCCAGTACTTC.

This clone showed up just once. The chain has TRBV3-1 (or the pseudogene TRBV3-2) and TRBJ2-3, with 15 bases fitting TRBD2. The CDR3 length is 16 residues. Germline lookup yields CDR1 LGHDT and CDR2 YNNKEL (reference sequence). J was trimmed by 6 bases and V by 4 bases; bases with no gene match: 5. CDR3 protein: CASSRGTSGGRDTQYF. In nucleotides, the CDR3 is TGTGCCAGCAGCCGAGGGACTAGCGGGGGGCGGGATACGCAGTATTTT.

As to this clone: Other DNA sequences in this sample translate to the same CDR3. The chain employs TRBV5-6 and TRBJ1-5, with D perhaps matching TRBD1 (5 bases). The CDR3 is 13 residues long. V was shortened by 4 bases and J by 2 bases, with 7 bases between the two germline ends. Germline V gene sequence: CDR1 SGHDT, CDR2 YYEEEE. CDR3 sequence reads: CASSGGGNQPQHF. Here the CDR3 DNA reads TGTGCCAGCAGCGGGGGGGGCAATCAGCCCCAGCATTTT.

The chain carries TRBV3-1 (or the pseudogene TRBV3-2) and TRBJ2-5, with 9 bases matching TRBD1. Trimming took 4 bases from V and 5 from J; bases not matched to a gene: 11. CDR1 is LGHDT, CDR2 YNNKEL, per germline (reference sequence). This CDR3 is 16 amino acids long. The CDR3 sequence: CASSPGGQGRSETQYF. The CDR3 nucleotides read TGTGCCAGCAGCCCAGGCGGACAGGGGAGGTCGGAGACCCAGTACTTC.

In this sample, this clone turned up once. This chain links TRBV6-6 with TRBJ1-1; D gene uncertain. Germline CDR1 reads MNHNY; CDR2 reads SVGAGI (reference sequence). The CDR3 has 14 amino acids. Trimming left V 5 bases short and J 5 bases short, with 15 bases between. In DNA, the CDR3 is TGTGCCAGCAGTGCCCCGGGAGGGCGGACTGAAGCTTTCTTT. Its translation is CASSAPGGRTEAFF.

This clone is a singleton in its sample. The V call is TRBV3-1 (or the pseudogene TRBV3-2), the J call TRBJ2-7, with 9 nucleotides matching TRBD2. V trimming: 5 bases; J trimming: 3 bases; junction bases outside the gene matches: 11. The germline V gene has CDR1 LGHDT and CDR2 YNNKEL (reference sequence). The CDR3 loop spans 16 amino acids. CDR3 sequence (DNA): TGTGCCAGCAGCTCACCCTCTGCGGGGGGGTTCTACGAGCAGTACTTC. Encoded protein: CASSSPSAGGFYEQYF.

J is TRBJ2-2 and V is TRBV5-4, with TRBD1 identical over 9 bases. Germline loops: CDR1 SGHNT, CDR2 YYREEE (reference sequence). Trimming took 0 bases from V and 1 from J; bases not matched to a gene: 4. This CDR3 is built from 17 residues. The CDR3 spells CASSLAPGQGNTGELFF. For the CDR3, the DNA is TGTGCCAGCAGCTTGGCCCCGGGACAGGGGAACACCGGGGAGCTGTTTTTT.

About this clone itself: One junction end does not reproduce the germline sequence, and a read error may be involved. Here the CDR3 reads CASSTLRQGNNGELFF. CDR3 sequence (DNA): TGTGCCAGTAGTACCCTACGACAGGGTAACAACGGGGAGCTGTTTTTT. The chain employs TRBV19 and TRBJ2-2; 7 bases align to TRBD1. Per germline, CDR1 LNHDA and CDR2 SQIVND (reference sequence). The CDR3 covers 16 residues.

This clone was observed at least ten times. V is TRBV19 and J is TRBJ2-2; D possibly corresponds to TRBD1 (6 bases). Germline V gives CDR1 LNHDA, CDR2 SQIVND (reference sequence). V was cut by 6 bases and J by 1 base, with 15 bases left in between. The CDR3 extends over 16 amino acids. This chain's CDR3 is CASRQGSMKNTGELFF. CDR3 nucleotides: TGTGCCAGTAGGCAGGGGAGTATGAAGAACACCGGGGAGCTGTTTTTT.

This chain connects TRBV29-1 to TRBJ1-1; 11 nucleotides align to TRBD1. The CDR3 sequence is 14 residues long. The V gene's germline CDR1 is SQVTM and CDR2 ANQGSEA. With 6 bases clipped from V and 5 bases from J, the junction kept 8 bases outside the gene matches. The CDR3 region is CSVVGQGASTEAFF. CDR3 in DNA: TGCAGCGTCGTCGGACAGGGGGCTTCGACTGAAGCTTTCTTT.

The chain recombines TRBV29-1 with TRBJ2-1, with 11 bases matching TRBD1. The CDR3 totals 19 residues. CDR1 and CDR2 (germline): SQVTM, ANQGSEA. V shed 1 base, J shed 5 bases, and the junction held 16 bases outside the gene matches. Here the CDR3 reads CSVEVHPGQGGYSNNEQFF. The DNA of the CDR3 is TGCAGCGTTGAAGTTCATCCGGGACAGGGGGGATACTCGAACAATGAGCAGTTCTTC.